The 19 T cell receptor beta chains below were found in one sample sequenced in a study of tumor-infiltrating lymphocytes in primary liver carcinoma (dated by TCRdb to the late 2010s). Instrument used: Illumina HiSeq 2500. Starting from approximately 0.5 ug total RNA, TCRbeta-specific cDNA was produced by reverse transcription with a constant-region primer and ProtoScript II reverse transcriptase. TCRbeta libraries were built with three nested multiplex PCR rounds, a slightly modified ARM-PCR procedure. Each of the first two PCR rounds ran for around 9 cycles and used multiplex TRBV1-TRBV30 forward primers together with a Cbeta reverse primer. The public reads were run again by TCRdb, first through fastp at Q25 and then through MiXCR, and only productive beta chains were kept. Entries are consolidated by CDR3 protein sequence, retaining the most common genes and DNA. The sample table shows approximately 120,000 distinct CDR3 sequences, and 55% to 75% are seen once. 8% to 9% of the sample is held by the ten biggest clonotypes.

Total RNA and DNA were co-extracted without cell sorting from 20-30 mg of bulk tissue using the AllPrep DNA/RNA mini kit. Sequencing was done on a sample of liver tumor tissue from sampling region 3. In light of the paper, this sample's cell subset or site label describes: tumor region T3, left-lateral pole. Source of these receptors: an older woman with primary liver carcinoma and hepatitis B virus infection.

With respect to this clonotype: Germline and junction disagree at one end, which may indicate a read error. The CDR3 sequence is CAGSYRTGLGYEQYF. CDR3 in DNA: TGTGCCGGCAGTTACAGGACAGGTTTAGGGTACGAGCAGTACTTC. J is TRBJ2-7 and V is TRBV6-6, with TRBD1 matching over 7 bases. Germline-derived CDR1 and CDR2 are MNHNY and SVGAGI (reference sequence). The CDR3 consists of 15 residues.

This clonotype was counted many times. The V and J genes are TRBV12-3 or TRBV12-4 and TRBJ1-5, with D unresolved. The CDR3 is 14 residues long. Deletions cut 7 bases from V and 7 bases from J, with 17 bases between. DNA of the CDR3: TGTGCCAGCACCCTGGGAGGGTCCGGACAGCCCCAGCATTTT. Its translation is CASTLGGSGQPQHF.

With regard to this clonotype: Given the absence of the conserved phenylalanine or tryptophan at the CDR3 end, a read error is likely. The CDR3 here is CARHRRLAGSGGETQYL. CDR3 in DNA: TGTGCCCGTCACAGGAGACTAGCGGGGAGCGGAGGAGAGACCCAGTACCTC. This chain uses TRBV5-4 with TRBJ2-5; 11 bases map to TRBD2. CDR1 and CDR2 (germline): SGHNT, YYREEE (reference sequence). The CDR3 consists of 17 residues. Trimming at V came to 10 bases and at J to 4 bases, leaving 18 bases not matched to a gene.

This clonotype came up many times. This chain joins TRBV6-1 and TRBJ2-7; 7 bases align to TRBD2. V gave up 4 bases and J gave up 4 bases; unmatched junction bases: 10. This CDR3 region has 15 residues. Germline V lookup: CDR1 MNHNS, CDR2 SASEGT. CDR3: CASSVVSSGPYEQYF. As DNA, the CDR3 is TGTGCCAGCAGTGTTGTTTCTAGCGGACCTTACGAGCAGTACTTC.

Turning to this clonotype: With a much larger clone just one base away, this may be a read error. The CDR3 here is CASSNRATVPSYEQYF. In DNA form, the CDR3 reads TGTGCCAGCAGTAACCGGGCGACAGTCCCCTCCTACGAGCAGTACTTC. The V gene is TRBV6-1, the J gene TRBJ2-7; TRBD1 is a possible D gene (5 bases). The CDR3 contains 16 residues. The germline V and J ends were trimmed by 5 bases and 0 bases, with 17 bases remaining between them. CDR1 and CDR2 (germline): MNHNS, SASEGT.

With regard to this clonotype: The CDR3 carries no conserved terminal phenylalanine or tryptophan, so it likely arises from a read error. The CDR3 DNA reads TGTGCCAGTAGCCCGGCCCCCAGGGGCAAAGGAACAGATAAGCAGTATCTT. This sequence encodes CASSPAPRGKGTDKQYL. The rearrangement joins TRBV11-2 to TRBJ2-3; the D gene is possibly TRBD1 (6 bases). CDR1 is SGHAT, CDR2 FQNNGV, per germline. The CDR3 loop spans 17 amino acids.

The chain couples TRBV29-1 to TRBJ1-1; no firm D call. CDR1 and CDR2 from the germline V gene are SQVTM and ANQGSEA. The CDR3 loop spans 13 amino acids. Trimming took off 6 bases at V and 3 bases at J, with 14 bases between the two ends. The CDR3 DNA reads TGCAGCGTGTTGACATGGGGTGACACTGAAGCTTTCTTT. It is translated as CSVLTWGDTEAFF. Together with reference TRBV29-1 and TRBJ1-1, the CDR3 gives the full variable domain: SAVISQKPSRDICQRGTSLTIQCQVDSQVTMMFWYRQQPGQSLTLIATANQGSEATYESGFVIDKFPISRPNLTFSTLTVSNMSPEDSSIYLCSVLTWGDTEAFFGQGTRLTVV.

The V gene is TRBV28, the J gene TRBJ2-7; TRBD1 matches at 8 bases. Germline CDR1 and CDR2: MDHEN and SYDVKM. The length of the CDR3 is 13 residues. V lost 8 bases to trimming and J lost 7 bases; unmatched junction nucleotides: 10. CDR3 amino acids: CASRQDRVGEQYF. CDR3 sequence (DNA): TGTGCCAGCCGCCAGGACAGGGTAGGGGAGCAGTACTTC.

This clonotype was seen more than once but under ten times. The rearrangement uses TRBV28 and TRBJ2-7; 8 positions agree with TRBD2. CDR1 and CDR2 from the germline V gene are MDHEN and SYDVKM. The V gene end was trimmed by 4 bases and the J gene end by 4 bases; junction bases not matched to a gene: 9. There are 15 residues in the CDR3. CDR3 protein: CASSSREGLSYEQYF. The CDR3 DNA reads TGTGCCAGCAGTTCCCGGGAGGGCCTCTCTTACGAGCAGTACTTC.

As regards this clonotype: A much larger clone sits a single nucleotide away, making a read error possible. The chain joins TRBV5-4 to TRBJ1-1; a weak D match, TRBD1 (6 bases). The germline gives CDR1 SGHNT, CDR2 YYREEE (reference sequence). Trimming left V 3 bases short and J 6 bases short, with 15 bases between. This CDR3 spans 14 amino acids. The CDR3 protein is CASSSRQGRAEAFF. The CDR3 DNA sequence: TGTGCCAGCAGCTCGCGGCAGGGGAGGGCTGAAGCTTTCTTT.

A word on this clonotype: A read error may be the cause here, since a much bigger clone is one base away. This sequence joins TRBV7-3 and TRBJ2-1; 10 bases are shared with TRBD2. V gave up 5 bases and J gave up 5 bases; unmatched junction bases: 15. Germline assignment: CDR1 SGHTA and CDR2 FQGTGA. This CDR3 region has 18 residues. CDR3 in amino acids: CASSTKGPGLAAHNEQFF. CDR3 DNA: TGTGCCAGCAGCACGAAAGGGCCCGGACTAGCGGCCCACAATGAGCAGTTCTTC.

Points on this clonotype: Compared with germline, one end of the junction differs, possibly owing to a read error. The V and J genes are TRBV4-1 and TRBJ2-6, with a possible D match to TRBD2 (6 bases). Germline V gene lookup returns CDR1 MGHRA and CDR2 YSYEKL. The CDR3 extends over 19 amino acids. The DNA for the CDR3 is TGCGCCAGCAGCCAAGTAACCGGGACGGACTACTCTGGGGCCAACGTCCCGAGTTTC. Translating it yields CASSQVTGTDYSGANVPSF.

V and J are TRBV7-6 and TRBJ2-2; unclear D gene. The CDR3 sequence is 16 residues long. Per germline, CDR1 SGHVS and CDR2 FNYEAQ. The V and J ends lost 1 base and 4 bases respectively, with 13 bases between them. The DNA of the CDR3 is TGTGCCAGCAGCTTAGAAGTGGTGGCGGTCACCGGGGAGCTGTTTTTT. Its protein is CASSLEVVAVTGELFF.

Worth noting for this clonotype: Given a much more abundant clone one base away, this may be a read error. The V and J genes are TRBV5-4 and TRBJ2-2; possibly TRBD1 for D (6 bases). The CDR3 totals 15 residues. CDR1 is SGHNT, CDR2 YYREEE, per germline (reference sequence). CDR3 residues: CDSSFGQLDTGELFF. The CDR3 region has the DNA TGTGACAGCAGCTTTGGACAGCTAGACACCGGGGAGCTGTTTTTT. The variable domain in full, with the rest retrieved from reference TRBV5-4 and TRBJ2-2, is ETGVTQSPTHLIKTRGQQVTLRCSSQSGHNTVSWYQQALGQGPQFIFQYYREEENGRGNFPPRFSGLQFPNYSSELNVNALELDDSALYLCDSSFGQLDTGELFFGEGSRLTVL.

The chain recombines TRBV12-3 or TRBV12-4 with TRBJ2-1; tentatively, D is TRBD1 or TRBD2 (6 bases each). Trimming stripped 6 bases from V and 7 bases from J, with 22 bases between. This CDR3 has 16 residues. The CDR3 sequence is CASREVVGGIRNEQFF. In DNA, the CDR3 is TGTGCCAGCAGGGAGGTAGTAGGGGGGATTCGTAATGAGCAGTTCTTC.

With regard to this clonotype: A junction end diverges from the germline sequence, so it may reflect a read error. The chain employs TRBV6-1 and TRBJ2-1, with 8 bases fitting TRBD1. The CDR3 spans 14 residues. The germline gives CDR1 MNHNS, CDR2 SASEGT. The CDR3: CPSSEQQGVSEQFF. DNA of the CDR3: TGTCCCAGCAGTGAGCAACAGGGGGTTTCTGAACAGTTCTTC.

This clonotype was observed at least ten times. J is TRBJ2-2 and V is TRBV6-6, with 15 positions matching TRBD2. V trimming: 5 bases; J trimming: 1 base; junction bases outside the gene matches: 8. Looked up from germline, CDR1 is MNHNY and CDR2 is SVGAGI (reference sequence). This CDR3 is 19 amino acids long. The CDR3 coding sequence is TGTGCCAGCAGTCGGATGGGACTAGCGGGAGGACAGAACACCGGGGAGCTGTTTTTT. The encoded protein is CASSRMGLAGGQNTGELFF.

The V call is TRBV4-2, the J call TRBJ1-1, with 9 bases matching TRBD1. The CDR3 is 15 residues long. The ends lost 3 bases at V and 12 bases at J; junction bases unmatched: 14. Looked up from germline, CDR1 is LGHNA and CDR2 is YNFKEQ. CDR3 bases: TGTGCCAGCAGCCACTTGGACAGGGGTGACACTGGATCTTTCTTT. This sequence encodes CASSHLDRGDTGSFF.

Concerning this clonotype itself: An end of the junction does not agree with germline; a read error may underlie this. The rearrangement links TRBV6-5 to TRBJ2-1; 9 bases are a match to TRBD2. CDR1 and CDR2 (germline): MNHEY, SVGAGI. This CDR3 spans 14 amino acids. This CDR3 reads CVSSYALREGEQFF. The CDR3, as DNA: TGTGTCAGCAGTTACGCTCTGCGGGAGGGTGAGCAGTTCTTC.